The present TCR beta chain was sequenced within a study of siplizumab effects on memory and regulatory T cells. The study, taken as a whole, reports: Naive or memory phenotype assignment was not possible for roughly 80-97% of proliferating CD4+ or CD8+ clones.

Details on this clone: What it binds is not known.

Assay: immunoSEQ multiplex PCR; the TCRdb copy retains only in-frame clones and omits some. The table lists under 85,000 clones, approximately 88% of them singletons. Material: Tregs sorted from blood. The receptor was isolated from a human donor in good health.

The CDR3 sequence: CSVERSRGYEQYF. As DNA, the CDR3 is TGCAGCGTTGAACGTAGTAGGGGTTACGAGCAGTACTTC. The V and J genes are TRBV29-1 and TRBJ2-7; tentative D call: TRBD1 (5 bases). This CDR3 contains 13 residues. CDR1 is SQVTM and CDR2 is ANQGSEA in the germline V gene. The V gene lost 2 bases and the J gene lost 4 bases, with 12 bases spanning the gap.